These 3 T cell receptor beta chains came from one sample sequenced in a study of T cell responses to AZD1222 COVID-19 vaccine (dated by TCRdb to the early 2020s). The sample's time point label is to be understood as: baseline before first vaccination. Receptor libraries were prepared by the immunoSEQ multiplex PCR assay. TCRdb retrieved this table from immuneACCESS and kept in-frame rearrangements only. Not all clones are present; in checked studies, unresolved V genes account for under half, and no reason is known for the remainder. The sample table holds some 110,000 clones, of which almost 90% were seen once. Of the sample, over 7.5% is held by the ten largest clones. Specimen: peripheral blood, collected on day 0 of AZD1222 vaccination. These receptors originate from an adult in good health.

V gene TRBV4-1 combines with J gene TRBJ1-4; unclear D gene. The length of the CDR3 is 20 residues. V lost 4 bases, J lost 1 base, and 25 bases lay in between. CDR1 and CDR2 (germline): MGHRA, YSYEKL. As DNA, the CDR3 is TGCGCCAGCAGCCGGGCGGCGCGAGGGCGCGTAATAGAAACTAATGAAAAACTGTTTTTT. It yields the protein CASSRAARGRVIETNEKLFF.

The gene calls are TRBV2 and TRBJ1-2; the match to TRBD1 covers 12 bases. The CDR3 is 12 residues long. Unmatched junction bases numbered 3, after V lost 9 bases and J lost 7 bases. In germline, CDR1 is SNHLY, CDR2 FYNNEI. This CDR3 reads CASRDRGLGYTF. CDR3 nucleotide sequence: TGTGCCAGTCGGGACAGGGGGCTTGGCTACACCTTC.

V gene TRBV27 combines with J gene TRBJ2-1; possible D gene TRBD2, 6 bases. This CDR3 comprises 15 residues. CDR1 and CDR2 (germline): MNHEY, SMNVEV (reference sequence). The V end lost 1 base, the J end lost 8 bases, and 15 bases lay between the germline ends. In nucleotides, the CDR3 is TGTGCCAGCAGTTTATTGGAGGGGCGCGGCGATGAGCAGTTCTTC. Translated, it gives CASSLLEGRGDEQFF.